Below, 24 T cell receptor beta chains from the same sample are listed, as sequenced in a study of blood T cells in healthy people across ages. With a J-beta primer mix and a sample-barcoded 5' primer, a second PCR ran about 6 to 11 cycles. MiXCR, applied by TCRdb to the 5' RACE reads, yields one record per CDR3 protein. In the table there are 270,000 or so distinct CDR3 sequences, 25% to 30% of which are singletons. The sample taken for sequencing was blood. The receptors were gathered from a woman in her seventies in good health.

This clonotype was seen a handful of times. The gene calls are TRBV7-9 and TRBJ2-3; no clear D. This CDR3 has 12 residues. Trimming shortened V by 5 bases and J by 2 bases, and 5 bases separated the two germline ends. Germline CDR1 reads SEHNR; CDR2 reads FQNEAQ (reference sequence). In DNA form, the CDR3 reads TGTGCCAGCAGCATGAACACAGATACGCAGTATTTT. Protein product: CASSMNTDTQYF.

This sequence joins TRBV28 and TRBJ2-5, with 11 bases that match TRBD1. Germline CDR1 is MDHEN and CDR2 is SYDVKM. Trimming took 6 bases from V and 4 from J; bases not matched to a gene: 7. This CDR3 is 15 amino acids long. CDR3 DNA sequence: TGTGCCAGCAGGAGACCAGGGACAGGGGGAGAGACCCAGTACTTC. It is translated as CASRRPGTGGETQYF.

A remark on this clonotype: Possible read error: a much larger clone is one base away. The J gene is TRBJ1-1, the V gene TRBV3-1, with a possible D match to TRBD1 (5 bases). This CDR3 contains 13 residues. Germline values: CDR1 LGHDT, CDR2 YNNKEL (reference sequence). The CDR3 DNA is TGTGCCTGCAGCCAAGATAAGGGGAGGCAAGCTTTCTTT. Translation: CACSQDKGRQAFF.

This clonotype came up many times. The gene calls are TRBV7-3 and TRBJ2-7; D is perhaps TRBD2 (5 bases). V shed 5 bases and J shed 8 bases, with 10 bases lying between them. The CDR3 sequence is 11 residues long. Per the germline V gene, CDR1 is SGHTA and CDR2 is FQGTGA. The CDR3 sequence is CASSEGLQQYF. The CDR3 DNA reads TGTGCCAGCAGCGAAGGACTGCAGCAGTACTTC.

The chain is built from TRBV20-1 and TRBJ1-2; no definite D call. This CDR3 spans 13 amino acids. Trimming removed 1 base from V and 4 bases from J, with 10 bases in between. CDR1 and CDR2 (germline): DFQATT, SNEGSKA (reference sequence). CDR3 sequence reads: CSARGGRSYGYTF. CDR3 DNA: TGCAGTGCTAGAGGTGGCCGGTCCTATGGCTACACCTTC.

For the CDR3, the DNA is TGCAGTGCTAGACGGACAGATCTAGCCAAAAACATTCAGTACTTC. Encoded protein: CSARRTDLAKNIQYF. J is TRBJ2-4 and V is TRBV20-1; a weak D match, TRBD1 (6 bases). Germline V gene data show CDR1 as DFQATT and CDR2 as SNEGSKA (reference sequence). This CDR3 has 15 amino acids. Trimming removed 2 bases from V and 0 bases from J, with 11 bases in between.

This clonotype was recorded a few times. The chain uses TRBV4-3 and TRBJ2-5; tentative D call: TRBD1 (6 bases). Trimming removed 1 base at V and 1 base at J, with 10 bases between. Germline V gives CDR1 LGHNA, CDR2 YSLEER. The CDR3 has 15 amino acids. The chain's CDR3 is CASSQAGHPQETQYF. CDR3 DNA sequence: TGCGCCAGCAGCCAAGCGGGACACCCCCAAGAGACCCAGTACTTC.

The V gene is TRBV20-1, the J gene TRBJ2-5; possible D gene TRBD2, 6 bases. CDR3 length equals 13 residues. Per the germline V gene, CDR1 is DFQATT and CDR2 is SNEGSKA (reference sequence). With 3 bases removed from V and 1 base from J, the gap between germline ends came to 9 bases. CDR3 residues: CSASPGLQETQYF. DNA of the CDR3: TGCAGTGCTAGTCCGGGACTCCAAGAGACCCAGTACTTC.

The J gene is TRBJ2-1, the V gene TRBV6-5, with a possible D match to TRBD2 (6 bases). The CDR3 has 12 residues. V lost 2 bases to trimming and J lost 9 bases, with 8 bases between them. Germline CDR1 and CDR2: MNHEY and SVGAGI. The CDR3 DNA reads TGTGCCAGCAGTTACGGCGGGACTGAGCAGTTCTTC. It translates to CASSYGGTEQFF.

This chain uses TRBV2 with TRBJ2-3, with 9 bases lining up with TRBD2. The V gene's germline CDR1 is SNHLY and CDR2 FYNNEI. The CDR3 is 15 amino acids. Germline trimming cut 6 bases from V and 6 bases from J; bases unmatched to any gene: 10. CDR3: CASSRLAASRDTQYF. DNA of the CDR3: TGTGCCAGCAGCCGACTAGCGGCCTCCCGGGATACGCAGTATTTT.

The chain recombines TRBV5-1 with TRBJ2-5, with D maybe TRBD2 (5 bases). Germline values: CDR1 SGHRS, CDR2 YFSETQ. V lost 0 bases and J 0 bases, leaving 12 bases between the germline ends. This CDR3 is 16 amino acids long. CDR3 residues: CASSLVTAVYQETQYF. The CDR3 coding sequence is TGCGCCAGCAGCTTGGTAACAGCGGTGTACCAAGAGACCCAGTACTTC.

This chain uses TRBV27 with TRBJ1-2; TRBD1 matches 10 bases. The CDR3 runs to 16 residues. J was trimmed by 2 bases and V by 6 bases; bases with no gene match: 9. Germline loops: CDR1 MNHEY, CDR2 SMNVEV (reference sequence). Written as DNA, the CDR3 is TGTGCCAGCAGCCCTACCCGGGACAGGGGCAACTATGGCTACACCTTC. It translates to CASSPTRDRGNYGYTF.

For this clonotype: The junction differs from germline at one of its ends, possibly a read error. The chain combines TRBV5-1 with TRBJ2-3, with D possibly called TRBD1 or TRBD2 (5 bases each). Germline V gene sequence: CDR1 SGHRS, CDR2 YFSETQ. There are 16 residues in the CDR3. CDR3 nucleotide sequence: TGCGTCAGCCACCGTTCTCCCGAAAGTCGGGGCGATACGCAGTATTTT. As protein: CVSHRSPESRGDTQYF.

The chain has TRBV28 and TRBJ1-1; D not certain. Germline V gene sequence: CDR1 MDHEN, CDR2 SYDVKM. This CDR3 spans 14 amino acids. Trimming removed 4 bases from V and 0 bases from J, with 9 bases in between. CDR3 in DNA: TGTGCCAGCAGTTCCCTAGACCTGAACACTGAAGCTTTCTTT. It is translated as CASSSLDLNTEAFF.

CDR3 sequence (DNA): TGTGCCAGCGCCGATATTTTAACTAATGAAAAACTGTTTTTT. This codes for CASADILTNEKLFF. The rearrangement links TRBV7-9 to TRBJ1-4; D not certain. The germline V gene has CDR1 SEHNR and CDR2 FQNEAQ (reference sequence). The CDR3 has 14 residues. Between the trimmed V and J ends, which lost 8 bases and 1 base, there was a span of 11 bases. The full variable domain, completed using reference TRBV7-9 and TRBJ1-4, is DTGVSQNPRHKITKRGQNVTFRCDPISEHNRLYWYRQTLGQGPEFLTYFQNEAQLEKSRLLSDRFSAERPKGSFSTLEIQRTEQGDSAMYLCASADILTNEKLFFGSGTQLSVL.

This clonotype was found a few times. The rearrangement joins TRBV7-8 to TRBJ2-1, with 9 positions matching TRBD2. Trimming removed 4 bases from V and 6 bases from J; junction bases left unmatched: 10. This CDR3 has 16 residues. Germline CDR1 and CDR2: SGHVS and FQNEAQ. The CDR3 bases are TGTGCCAGCAGCTCTACAGCGGGAGGCCTCCCCAATGAGCAGTTCTTC. Translated: CASSSTAGGLPNEQFF.

This clonotype was found a few times. J is TRBJ2-3 and V is TRBV28; D remains ambiguous. V lost 4 bases, J lost 0 bases, and 8 bases lay in between. This CDR3 has 14 residues. Germline V gene data show CDR1 as MDHEN and CDR2 as SYDVKM. CDR3 in DNA: TGTGCCAGCAGTTGGCGGCGTAGCACAGATACGCAGTATTTT. Protein product: CASSWRRSTDTQYF.

This sequence joins TRBV7-2 and TRBJ1-5, with D hard to call. In germline, CDR1 is SGHTA, CDR2 FQGNSA. Trimming took off 1 base at V and 7 bases at J, with 11 bases between the two ends. The CDR3 totals 14 residues. The CDR3 DNA follows: TGTGCCAGCAGCTTAGGGCATGGTAACCAGCCCCAGCATTTT. Translating gives CASSLGHGNQPQHF. Filled out from reference TRBV7-2 and TRBJ1-5, the complete variable domain reads GAGVSQSPSNKVTEKGKDVELRCDPISGHTALYWYRQSLGQGLEFLIYFQGNSAPDKSGLPSDRFSAERTGGSVSTLTIQRTQQEDSAVYLCASSLGHGNQPQHFGDGTRLSIL.

There are many counts of this clonotype. The chain has TRBV20-1 and TRBJ2-1; D is unresolved. This CDR3 region has 10 residues. Germline V gives CDR1 DFQATT, CDR2 SNEGSKA (reference sequence). The germline V and J ends were trimmed by 5 bases and 4 bases, with 3 bases remaining between them. This CDR3 reads CSALYNEQFF. CDR3 DNA: TGCAGTGCTCTGTACAATGAGCAGTTCTTC.

This clonotype was seen a handful of times. The germline gene is not matched at one end of the junction; a read error may be the cause. The chain combines TRBV7-2 with TRBJ2-5; D not certain. CDR1 is SGHTA, CDR2 FQGNSA, per germline. The CDR3 totals 13 residues. The CDR3 loop reads CASGVFGPETQCF. The CDR3 nucleotides are TGTGCCAGCGGGGTTTTCGGTCCAGAGACCCAGTGCTTC.

V gene TRBV7-9 combines with J gene TRBJ2-3, with D perhaps given as TRBD1 or TRBD2 (5 bases each). This CDR3 is 13 amino acids long. In germline, CDR1 is SEHNR, CDR2 FQNEAQ (reference sequence). Trimming removed 1 base from V and 6 bases from J, with 8 bases in between. The CDR3 nucleotides read TGTGCCAGCAGCTTAGTCGAGGGGGATACGCAGTATTTT. Its translation: CASSLVEGDTQYF.

In its sample, this clonotype was seen many times. The chain couples TRBV7-3 to TRBJ2-1, with TRBD1 matching 9 bases. The CDR3 is 16 residues long. Germline lookup yields CDR1 SGHTA and CDR2 FQGTGA. V dropped 0 bases and J dropped 8; count of bases not matched to a gene: 8. For the CDR3, the DNA is TGTGCCAGCAGCTTAACCGCCGGGACAGGGTACCATGAGCAGTTCTTC. Protein: CASSLTAGTGYHEQFF.

CDR3 sequence: CASSSTAPGQGVRLGGYTF. In nucleotides, the CDR3 is TGTGCCAGCAGCTCTACCGCTCCGGGACAGGGGGTTCGATTGGGTGGCTACACCTTC. J is TRBJ1-2 and V is TRBV7-3; 11 bases match TRBD1. The length of the CDR3 is 19 residues. The trim removed 4 bases at V and 7 bases at J, leaving 20 bases unmatched. The germline V gene has CDR1 SGHTA and CDR2 FQGTGA. Looking up the rest from reference TRBV7-3 and TRBJ1-2 gives the full variable domain: GAGVSQTPSNKVTEKGKYVELRCDPISGHTALYWYRQSLGQGPEFLIYFQGTGAADDSGLPNDRFFAVRPEGSVSTLKIQRTERGDSAVYLCASSSTAPGQGVRLGGYTFGSGTRLTVV.

This clonotype was counted ten times or more. The CDR3 coding sequence is TGTGCCAGCAGTTACCAGGGTTCGTCCTACGAGCAGTACTTC. This encodes CASSYQGSSYEQYF. This chain joins TRBV12-3 or TRBV12-4 and TRBJ2-7, with D possibly TRBD1 on 5 matching bases. The CDR3 totals 14 residues. The V end was cut by 4 bases, the J end by 1 base, with 11 bases between.